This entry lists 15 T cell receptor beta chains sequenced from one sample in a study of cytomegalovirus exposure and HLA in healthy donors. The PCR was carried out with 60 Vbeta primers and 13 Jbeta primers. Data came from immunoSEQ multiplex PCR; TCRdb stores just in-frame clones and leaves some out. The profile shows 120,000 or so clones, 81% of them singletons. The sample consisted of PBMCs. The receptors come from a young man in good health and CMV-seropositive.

The CDR3 nucleotides are TGTGCCAGCTCACCGCGGCTCAATGAGCAGTTCTTC. This encodes CASSPRLNEQFF. The V and J genes are TRBV18 and TRBJ2-1, with D hard to call. V was pared by 3 bases and J by 6 bases, with 6 bases between. The CDR3 sequence is 12 residues long. In germline, CDR1 is KGHSH, CDR2 LQKENI.

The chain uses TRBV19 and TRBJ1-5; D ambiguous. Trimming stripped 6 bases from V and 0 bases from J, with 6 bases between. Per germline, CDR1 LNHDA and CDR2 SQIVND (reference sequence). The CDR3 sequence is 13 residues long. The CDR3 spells CASRRYSNQPQHF. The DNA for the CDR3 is TGTGCCAGTAGGAGGTATAGCAATCAGCCCCAGCATTTT.

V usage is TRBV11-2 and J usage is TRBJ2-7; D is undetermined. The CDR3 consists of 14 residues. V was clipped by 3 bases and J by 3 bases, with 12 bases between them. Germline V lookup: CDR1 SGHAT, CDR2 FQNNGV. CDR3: CASSLENSGYEQYF. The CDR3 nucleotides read TGTGCCAGCAGCTTGGAGAATAGTGGCTACGAGCAGTACTTC.

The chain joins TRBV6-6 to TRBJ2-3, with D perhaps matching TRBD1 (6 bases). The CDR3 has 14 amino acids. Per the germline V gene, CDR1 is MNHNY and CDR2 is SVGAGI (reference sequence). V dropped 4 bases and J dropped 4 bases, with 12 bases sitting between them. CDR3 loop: CASSFTTGSDTQYF. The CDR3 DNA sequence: TGTGCCAGCAGTTTTACCACAGGGTCAGATACGCAGTATTTT.

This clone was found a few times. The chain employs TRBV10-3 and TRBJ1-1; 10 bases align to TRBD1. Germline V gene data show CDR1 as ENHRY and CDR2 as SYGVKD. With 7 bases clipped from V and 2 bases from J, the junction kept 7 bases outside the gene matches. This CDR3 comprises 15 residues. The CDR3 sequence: CAIKPGTGVNTEAFF. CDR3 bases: TGTGCCATCAAACCCGGGACAGGGGTTAACACTGAAGCTTTCTTT.

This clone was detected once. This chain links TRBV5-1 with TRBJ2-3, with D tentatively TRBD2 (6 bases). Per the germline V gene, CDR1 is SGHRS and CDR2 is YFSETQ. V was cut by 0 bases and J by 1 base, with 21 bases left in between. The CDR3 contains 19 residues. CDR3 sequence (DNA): TGCGCCAGCAGCTTGGACGTATGGAGAGTAGCGGAGCGCACAGATACGCAGTATTTT. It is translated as CASSLDVWRVAERTDTQYF.

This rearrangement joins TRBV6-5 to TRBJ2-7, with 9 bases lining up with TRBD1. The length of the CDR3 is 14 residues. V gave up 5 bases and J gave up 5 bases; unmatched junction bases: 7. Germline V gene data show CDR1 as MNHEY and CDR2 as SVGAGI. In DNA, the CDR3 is TGTGCCAGCAGTCAGGACAGGGGTCAAGACGAGCAGTACTTC. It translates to CASSQDRGQDEQYF.

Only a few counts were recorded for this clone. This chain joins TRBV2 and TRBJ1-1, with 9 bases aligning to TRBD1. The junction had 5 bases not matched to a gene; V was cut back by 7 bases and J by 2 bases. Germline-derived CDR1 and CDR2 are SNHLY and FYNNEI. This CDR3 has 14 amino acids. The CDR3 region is CASNRDRVNTEAFF. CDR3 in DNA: TGTGCCAGCAATCGGGACAGGGTTAACACTGAAGCTTTCTTT.

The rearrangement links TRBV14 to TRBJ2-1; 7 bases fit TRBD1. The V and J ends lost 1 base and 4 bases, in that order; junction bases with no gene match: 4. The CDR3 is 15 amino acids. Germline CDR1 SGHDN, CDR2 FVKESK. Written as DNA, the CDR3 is TGTGCCAGCAGCCAAGTAGAGACAGGGTACAATGAGCAGTTCTTC. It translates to CASSQVETGYNEQFF.

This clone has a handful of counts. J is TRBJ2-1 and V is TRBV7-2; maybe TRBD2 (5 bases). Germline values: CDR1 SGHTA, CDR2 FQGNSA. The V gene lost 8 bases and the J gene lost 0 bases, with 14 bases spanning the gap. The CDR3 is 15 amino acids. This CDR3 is CASGKSGNSYNEQFF. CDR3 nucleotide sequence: TGTGCCAGCGGCAAGAGCGGAAACTCCTACAATGAGCAGTTCTTC.

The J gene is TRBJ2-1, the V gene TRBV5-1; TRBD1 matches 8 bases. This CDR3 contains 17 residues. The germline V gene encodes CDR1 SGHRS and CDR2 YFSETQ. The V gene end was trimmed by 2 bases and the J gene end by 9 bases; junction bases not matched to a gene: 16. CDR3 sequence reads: CASSFFRQGALTSEQFF. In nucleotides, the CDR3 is TGCGCCAGCAGCTTTTTTCGCCAGGGGGCTCTAACGAGTGAGCAGTTCTTC.

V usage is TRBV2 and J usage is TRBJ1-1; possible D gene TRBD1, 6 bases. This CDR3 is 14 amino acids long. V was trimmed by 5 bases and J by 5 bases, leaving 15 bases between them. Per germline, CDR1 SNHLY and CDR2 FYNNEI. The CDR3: CASSTDSWGTEAFF. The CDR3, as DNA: TGTGCCAGCAGTACGGACAGCTGGGGGACTGAAGCTTTCTTT.

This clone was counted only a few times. The CDR3 reads CASSGDGGSPDTQYF. For the CDR3, the DNA is TGTGCCAGCAGTGGTGATGGCGGGAGCCCAGATACGCAGTATTTT. This chain joins TRBV6-1 and TRBJ2-3, with 7 bases that match TRBD2. The CDR3 extends over 15 amino acids. Losses at the gene ends were 4 bases for V and 4 bases for J; bases not matched to a gene: 8. CDR1 is MNHNS, CDR2 SASEGT, per germline.

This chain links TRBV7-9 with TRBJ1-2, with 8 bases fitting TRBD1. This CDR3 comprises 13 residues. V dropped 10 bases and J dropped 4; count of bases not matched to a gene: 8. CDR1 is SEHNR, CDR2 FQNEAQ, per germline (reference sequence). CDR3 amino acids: CATDMDRVYGYTF. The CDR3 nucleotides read TGTGCCACAGACATGGACAGGGTCTATGGCTACACCTTC.

In DNA, the CDR3 is TGTGCCATCAGTGGGTCTGGGGCGTACGAGCAGTACTTC. This sequence encodes CAISGSGAYEQYF. The chain joins TRBV10-3 to TRBJ2-7, with a possible D match to TRBD1 (5 bases). This CDR3 is 13 amino acids long. Germline values: CDR1 ENHRY, CDR2 SYGVKD. V was cut by 4 bases and J by 4 bases, with 11 bases left in between.